The next 15 T cell receptor beta chains were all read from a single sample in a study of response to subunit inactivated influenza vaccine. TCRdb called the RT-PCR reads again in MiXCR, with one record for every CDR3 protein. This repertoire shows hundreds of thousands of distinct CDR3 sequences, around a fifth found once; its top ten account for roughly 10%. The input for sequencing was PBMCs from blood, taken about 20 months after vaccination. These receptors were taken from a man between 50 and 75 years old who received an inactivated influenza vaccine.

This clonotype is a singleton in its sample. The CDR3 loop is CSAVRNYNEQFF. CDR3 DNA sequence: TGCAGTGCTGTGCGGAACTACAATGAGCAGTTCTTC. This chain connects TRBV20-1 to TRBJ2-1; D is uncertain. V lost 5 bases and J 3 bases, leaving 8 bases between the germline ends. The CDR3 is made up of 12 amino acids. Germline CDR1 DFQATT, CDR2 SNEGSKA (reference sequence).

This clonotype has just a few counts. CDR3 sequence reads: CASSFEVRQPQHF. CDR3 DNA: TGTGCCAGCTCTTTTGAGGTCCGTCAGCCCCAGCATTTT. The chain recombines TRBV18 with TRBJ1-5; no reliable D call. The ends were cut back, 6 bases at V and 6 bases at J, with 12 bases in the middle. Germline V gives CDR1 KGHSH, CDR2 LQKENI. CDR3 size: 13 residues.

This chain links TRBV5-1 with TRBJ2-7; 7 bases are a match to TRBD1. The CDR3 length is 13 residues. Germline CDR1 SGHRS, CDR2 YFSETQ. With 6 bases clipped from V and 6 bases from J, the junction kept 9 bases outside the gene matches. In DNA form, the CDR3 reads TGCGCCAGCAACTCACAGGGGACGGGCGAGCAGTACTTC. This encodes CASNSQGTGEQYF.

V is TRBV15 and J is TRBJ2-2; possible D gene TRBD1, 6 bases. V was clipped by 0 bases and J by 6 bases, with 11 bases between them. The CDR3 is 15 residues long. The germline V gene has CDR1 LNHNV and CDR2 YYDKDF (reference sequence). For the CDR3, the DNA is TGTGCCACCAGCAGAGATTATCCAGGGGCCGGGGAGCTGTTTTTT. Amino acids: CATSRDYPGAGELFF.

This chain connects TRBV24-1 to TRBJ1-5, with TRBD1 matching 7 bases. Germline V CDR1 and CDR2: KGHDR, SFDVKD. The CDR3 has 14 amino acids. J was trimmed by 6 bases and V by 0 bases; bases with no gene match: 1. CDR3 nucleotide sequence: TGTGCCACCAGTGATTTGGCAGGGGGTCAGCCCCAGCATTTT. As protein: CATSDLAGGQPQHF.

This clonotype turned up a few times. The rearrangement links TRBV4-1 to TRBJ1-1; D is uncertain. The CDR3 consists of 15 residues. Looked up from germline, CDR1 is MGHRA and CDR2 is YSYEKL. V lost 0 bases, J lost 3 bases, and 11 bases lay in between. CDR3 coding DNA: TGCGCCAGCAGCCAAGATTTCCAGTCATACACTGAAGCTTTCTTT. It encodes CASSQDFQSYTEAFF.

Ten or more counts support this clonotype. The CDR3 sequence is CASSQEGLTGAYYGYTF. The CDR3 bases are TGCGCCAGCAGCCAAGAGGGTTTGACAGGAGCATACTATGGCTACACCTTC. V is TRBV4-3 and J is TRBJ1-2; tentatively, D is TRBD1 (6 bases). This CDR3 is built from 17 residues. Trimming shortened V by 0 bases and J by 3 bases, and 17 bases separated the two germline ends. Germline loops: CDR1 LGHNA, CDR2 YSLEER.

Ten or more counts support this clonotype. The chain uses TRBV7-8 and TRBJ1-3; tentative D call: TRBD1 (5 bases). This CDR3 has 17 residues. V was shortened by 6 bases and J by 0 bases, with 18 bases between the two germline ends. Germline V gives CDR1 SGHVS, CDR2 FQNEAQ. The CDR3 loop is CASRPGFGGGSGNTIYF. As DNA, the CDR3 is TGTGCCAGCAGGCCTGGGTTCGGGGGAGGCTCTGGAAACACCATATATTTT.

The gene calls are TRBV6-1 and TRBJ2-7, with 9 nucleotides matching TRBD2. Trimming cost V 7 bases and J 0 bases; bases outside gene matches: 10. Germline CDR1 reads MNHNS; CDR2 reads SASEGT. This CDR3 is built from 16 residues. CDR3 bases: TGTGCCAGCAAAGGTAGCGGGAGATCCTTCTCCTACGAGCAGTACTTC. This encodes CASKGSGRSFSYEQYF.

There are a few counts of this clonotype. The chain carries TRBV3-1 and TRBJ1-1; tentative D call: TRBD1 (6 bases). Germline values: CDR1 LGHDT, CDR2 YNNKEL (reference sequence). V gave up 3 bases and J gave up 8 bases, with 13 bases separating them. This CDR3 spans 13 amino acids. The CDR3 loop reads CASSQASGTEAFF. The DNA of the CDR3 is TGTGCCAGCAGCCAGGCGTCCGGGACAGAAGCTTTCTTT.

Remarks on this clonotype: This sequence may be a read error, since a much larger clone differs from it by one base. The chain's CDR3 is CARTTGVWTEAFF. The CDR3 region has the DNA TGTGCCAGGACTACAGGGGTATGGACTGAAGCTTTCTTT. J is TRBJ1-1 and V is TRBV2; 7 bases are shared with TRBD1. After removal of 9 bases from V and 5 bases from J, the junction contained 9 bases not matched to a gene. CDR3 length: 13 residues. In germline, CDR1 is SNHLY, CDR2 FYNNEI.

The CDR3 DNA follows: TGCGCCAGCAGCCTGCGGGTCTCCTATAATTCACCCCTCCACTTT. Translating gives CASSLRVSYNSPLHF. The chain combines TRBV4-1 with TRBJ1-6; D is unresolved. CDR1 is MGHRA, CDR2 YSYEKL, per germline. The germline V and J ends were trimmed by 4 bases and 0 bases, with 7 bases remaining between them. CDR3 size: 15 residues.

This clonotype has a handful of counts. This chain joins TRBV29-1 and TRBJ1-1; TRBD1 aligns across 7 bases. Germline CDR1 reads SQVTM; CDR2 reads ANQGSEA. Trimming removed 3 bases from V and 1 base from J; junction bases left unmatched: 2. CDR3 length: 13 amino acids. For the CDR3, the DNA is TGCAGCGTTGAGGGACAGAAGAACACTGAAGCTTTCTTT. It specifies CSVEGQKNTEAFF.

This clonotype was seen a few times. At one end the junction does not follow the germline gene, possibly because of a read error. V is TRBV4-3 and J is TRBJ2-1; D possibly matches TRBD1 or TRBD2 (6 bases each). The CDR3 runs 13 residues. Germline V gene data show CDR1 as LGHNA and CDR2 as YSLEER. The CDR3 reads CASSQDFPGARVF. The CDR3 DNA reads as TGCGCCAGCAGCCAAGATTTTCCGGGGGCCCGCGTCTTC.

The table lists this clonotype with many counts. The chain combines TRBV20-1 with TRBJ1-2; perhaps TRBD1 as D (6 bases). The CDR3 covers 12 residues. Per germline, CDR1 DFQATT and CDR2 SNEGSKA (reference sequence). V was shortened by 0 bases and J by 5 bases, with 7 bases between the two germline ends. CDR3 in amino acids: CSARDTGYGYTF. The CDR3, as DNA: TGCAGTGCTAGAGACACAGGGTATGGCTACACCTTC.